This TCR beta chain was observed in a study of vaccination and CD4 T cells after COVID-19. Treatment given: approximately 10-day PBMC culture with coronavirus spike peptide pools or control peptides (ViraFEST assay). Gathering of the CD4+ T cells, from the unexposed donor, took place before the COVID-19 pandemic (2011-2018). The germline CDR1 and CDR2 sequences are MGHRA and YSYEKL. The V segment lost 4 bases and the J segment 3 bases; nucleotides outside the gene matches: 5. The CDR3 spans 15 residues. A remark on this clonotype: Its antigen remains unknown.

Cultured CD4+ T-cell DNA underwent Oncomine TCR Beta short-read sequencing. Using its own MiXCR run on the PCR reads, TCRdb lists one record per CDR3 protein. Here the sample spans 4,000 or so distinct CDR3 sequences, about 28% being singletons. The receptor comes from a human donor in good health. The specimen sequenced was CD4+ T cells from blood, cultured in vitro. The V call is TRBV4-1, the J call TRBJ1-1, with 10 bases that match TRBD1. CDR3: CASSRLGQGDTEAFF. The CDR3 bases are TGCGCCAGCAGCCGCCTCGGACAGGGGGACACTGAAGCTTTCTTT.